This entry features one TCR beta chain sequence. Trimming shortened V by 8 bases and J by 0 bases, and 17 bases separated the two germline ends. CDR3 length: 16 residues. Germline V gives CDR1 LNHDA, CDR2 SQIVND (reference sequence). This table comes from immunoSEQ multiplex PCR, and its TCRdb copy is limited to in-frame clones, with some not included. The table has 310,000 or so clones, 83% seen once. The data originate from a study of blood T cell repertoires in COVID-19. The chain carries TRBV19 and TRBJ2-4; tentative D call: TRBD2 (5 bases). The clonotype comes from a woman in her 50s with acute or convalescent COVID-19. The sample comprised peripheral blood. CDR3 region: CASAGVGALAKNIQYF. The CDR3 nucleotides are TGTGCCAGTGCCGGGGTCGGAGCCTTAGCCAAAAACATTCAGTACTTC.